The entry below gives a single T cell receptor beta chain sequence along with its context. Assay: immunoSEQ multiplex PCR; the TCRdb copy retains only in-frame clones and omits some. This table has 250,000 to 350,000 clones, approximately 87% appearing once. The data belong to a study of blood T cell repertoires in COVID-19. This sequence was found in a woman under 40 with COVID-19, enrolled during active disease. Specimen: peripheral blood.

The CDR3 DNA reads TGTGCCAGCAGCCAAGGGCAGGGATATGGCACCGGGGAGCTGTTTTTT. This encodes CASSQGQGYGTGELFF. This chain joins TRBV14 and TRBJ2-2, with D perhaps matching TRBD1 (5 bases). This CDR3 region has 16 residues. Trimming pared 1 base from V and 4 bases from J, leaving 13 bases between. Germline values: CDR1 SGHDN, CDR2 FVKESK. Complete variable domain (other parts from reference TRBV14 and TRBJ2-2): EAGVTQFPSHSVIEKGQTVTLRCDPISGHDNLYWYRRVMGKEIKFLLHFVKESKQDESGMPNNRFLAERTGGTYSTLKVQPAELEDSGVYFCASSQGQGYGTGELFFGEGSRLTVL.